Listed here are 4 T cell receptor beta chains from one sample, sequenced in a study of cytotoxic CD8 clonotypes in ibrutinib-treated CLL. Only in-frame clones appear in the TCRdb table, and some are missing; sequencing was by immunoSEQ multiplex PCR. The data show 200,000 to 250,000 clones, 79% seen once. Sequencing used PBMCs, obtained after 12 months of ibrutinib treatment. The receptor source for this set is a human donor with chronic lymphocytic leukemia.

The chain couples TRBV7-9 to TRBJ2-2; the D call may be TRBD1 or TRBD2 (6 bases each). In germline, CDR1 is SEHNR, CDR2 FQNEAQ (reference sequence). V was pared by 5 bases and J by 2 bases, with 12 bases between. The CDR3 sequence is 15 residues long. DNA of the CDR3: TGTGCCAGCAGCCAAGGGGGGTTTAACACCGGGGAGCTGTTTTTT. It yields the protein CASSQGGFNTGELFF.

The gene calls are TRBV7-9 and TRBJ2-5, with 7 nucleotides matching TRBD2. Germline V gene data show CDR1 as SEHNR and CDR2 as FQNEAQ (reference sequence). With V trimmed by 5 bases and J by 2 bases, 5 bases remained unmatched. This CDR3 spans 14 amino acids. As DNA, the CDR3 is TGTGCCAGCAGCCGACCGGGACTACAAGAGACCCAGTACTTC. Translating it yields CASSRPGLQETQYF.

There are many counts of this clone. The sample contains more than one DNA sequence encoding this CDR3. V usage is TRBV6-1 and J usage is TRBJ2-3, with TRBD2 identical over 14 bases. Germline values: CDR1 MNHNS, CDR2 SASEGT. The CDR3 consists of 15 residues. V shed 4 bases and J 4 bases; nucleotides not matched to a gene: 1. This CDR3 reads CASSGLAGGPDTQYF. CDR3 coding DNA: TGTGCCAGCAGTGGACTAGCGGGGGGGCCAGATACGCAGTATTTT.

The gene calls are TRBV5-1 and TRBJ2-5; 8 bases align to TRBD1. CDR3 size: 15 residues. Trimming took 0 bases from V and 4 from J; bases not matched to a gene: 5. Germline assignment: CDR1 SGHRS and CDR2 YFSETQ. The CDR3 DNA sequence: TGCGCCAGCAGCTTGGCCGGCGACAGGGGAGAGACCCAGTACTTC. Amino acid sequence: CASSLAGDRGETQYF.